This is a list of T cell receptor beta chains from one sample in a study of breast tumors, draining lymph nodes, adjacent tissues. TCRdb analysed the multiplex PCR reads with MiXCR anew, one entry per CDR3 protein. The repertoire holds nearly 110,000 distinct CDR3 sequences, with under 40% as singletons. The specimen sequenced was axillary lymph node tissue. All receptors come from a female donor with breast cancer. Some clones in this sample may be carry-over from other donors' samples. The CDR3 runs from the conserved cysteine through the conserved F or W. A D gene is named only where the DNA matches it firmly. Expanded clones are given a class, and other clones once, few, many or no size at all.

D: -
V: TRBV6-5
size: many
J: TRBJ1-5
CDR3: CASSYKAGSNQPQHF
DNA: TGTGCCAGCAGTTACAAGGCGGGTAGCAATCAGCCCCAGCATTTT

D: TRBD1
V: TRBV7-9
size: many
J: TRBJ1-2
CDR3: CASSSTGQGYGYTF
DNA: TGTGCCAGCAGCTCTACGGGACAGGGCTATGGCTACACCTTC

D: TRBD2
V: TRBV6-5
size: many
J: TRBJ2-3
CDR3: CASSSGTSGTSTDTQYF
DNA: TGTGCCAGCAGCTCCGGGACTAGCGGGACTAGCACAGATACGCAGTATTTT

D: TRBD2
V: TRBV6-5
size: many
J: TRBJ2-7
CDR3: CASRLAGGSAEQYF
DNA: TGTGCCAGCAGACTAGCGGGAGGGAGCGCGGAGCAGTACTTC

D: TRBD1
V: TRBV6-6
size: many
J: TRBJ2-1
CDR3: CASSYRGQGASNEQFF
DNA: TGTGCCAGCAGTTACCGCGGACAGGGGGCTAGCAATGAGCAGTTCTTC

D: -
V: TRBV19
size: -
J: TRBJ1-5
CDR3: CASSLGLAEETQHF
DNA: TGTGCCAGTAGTTTAGGACTAGCAGAAGAGACCCAGCATTTT

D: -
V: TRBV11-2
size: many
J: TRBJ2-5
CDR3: CASSSGLIQETQYF
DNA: TGTGCCAGCAGCTCAGGACTGATACAAGAGACCCAGTACTTC

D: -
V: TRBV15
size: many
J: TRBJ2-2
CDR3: CATSSRTLPNTGELFF
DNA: TGTGCCACCAGCAGTCGAACCCTTCCCAACACCGGGGAGCTGTTTTTT

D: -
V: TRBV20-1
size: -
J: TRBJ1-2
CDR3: CSGRASANYAYTF
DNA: TGCAGTGGTAGAGCCAGCGCTAACTATGCCTACACCTTC

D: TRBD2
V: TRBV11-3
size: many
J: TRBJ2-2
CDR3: CASSKQIFGGADTGELFF
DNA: TGTGCCAGCAGCAAGCAGATTTTCGGGGGGGCGGACACCGGGGAGCTGTTTTTT

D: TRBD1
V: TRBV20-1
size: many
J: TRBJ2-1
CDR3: CSAKTGTNEQFF
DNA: TGCAGTGCTAAGACAGGGACCAATGAGCAGTTCTTC

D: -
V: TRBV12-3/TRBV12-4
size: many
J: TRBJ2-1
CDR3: CASSFAGTYNYNEQFF
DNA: TGTGCCAGCAGTTTCGCGGGGACCTACAACTACAATGAGCAGTTCTTC

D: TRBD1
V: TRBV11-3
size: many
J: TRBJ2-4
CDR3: CASSSDRGKGKNIQYF
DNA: TGTGCCAGCAGCTCCGACAGGGGGAAGGGCAAAAACATTCAGTACTTC

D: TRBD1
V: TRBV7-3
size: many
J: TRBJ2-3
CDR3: CASSGTGGSTDTQYF
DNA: TGTGCCAGCAGCGGCACAGGGGGCAGCACAGATACGCAGTATTTT

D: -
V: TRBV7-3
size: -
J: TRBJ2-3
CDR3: CASSYDSTDTQCF
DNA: TGTGCCAGCAGTTACGATAGTACAGATACGCAGTGTTTT

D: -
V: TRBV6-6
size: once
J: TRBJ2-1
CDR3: CASSHPGMTGVYNEQFF
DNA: TGTGCCAGCAGTCACCCCGGAATGACAGGAGTATACAATGAGCAGTTCTTC

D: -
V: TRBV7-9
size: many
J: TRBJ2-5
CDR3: CASSDGGLLQETQYF
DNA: TGTGCCAGCAGCGATGGGGGGCTGTTGCAAGAGACCCAGTACTTC

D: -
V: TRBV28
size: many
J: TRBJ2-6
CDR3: CASSPPSRQFSGANVLTF
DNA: TGTGCCAGCAGTCCTCCATCCCGACAGTTCTCTGGGGCCAACGTCCTGACTTTC

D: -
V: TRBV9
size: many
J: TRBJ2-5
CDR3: CASSASTGRVETQYF
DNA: TGTGCCAGCAGCGCCTCCACAGGTAGAGTGGAGACCCAGTACTTC

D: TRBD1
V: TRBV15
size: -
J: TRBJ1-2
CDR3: CATSREGQTYGYTF
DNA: TGTGCCACCAGCAGAGAGGGACAGACCTATGGCTACACCTTC

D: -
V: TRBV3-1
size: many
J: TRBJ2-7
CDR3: CARSGLDSGGPYEQYF
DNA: TGTGCCAGATCGGGACTGGATAGTGGGGGTCCTTACGAGCAGTACTTC

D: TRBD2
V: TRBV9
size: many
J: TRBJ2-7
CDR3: CASSVEPSGSSYEQYF
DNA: TGTGCCAGCAGCGTAGAGCCTAGCGGGAGTTCGTACGAGCAGTACTTC

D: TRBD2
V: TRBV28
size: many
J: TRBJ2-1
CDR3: CASRLGTSVNEQFF
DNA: TGTGCCAGCAGGTTGGGGACTAGCGTCAATGAGCAGTTCTTC

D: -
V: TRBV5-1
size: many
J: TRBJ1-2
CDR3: CASSPGDNNYGYTF
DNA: TGCGCCAGCAGCCCTGGGGACAATAACTATGGCTACACCTTC

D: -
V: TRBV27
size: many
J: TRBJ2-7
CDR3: CASSYQASYEQYF
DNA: TGTGCCAGCAGTTACCAGGCATCCTACGAGCAGTACTTC

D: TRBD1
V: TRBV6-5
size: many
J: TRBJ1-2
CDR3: CASSAYRGLFGYTF
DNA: TGTGCCAGCAGTGCGTACAGGGGATTGTTTGGCTACACCTTC

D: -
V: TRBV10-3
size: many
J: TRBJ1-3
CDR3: CAISESRDGDTIYF
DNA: TGTGCCATCAGTGAGTCTAGGGATGGAGACACCATATATTTT

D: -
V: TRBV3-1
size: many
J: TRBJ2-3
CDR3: CASSPIAADTQYF
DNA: TGTGCCAGCAGCCCCATAGCGGCAGATACGCAGTATTTT

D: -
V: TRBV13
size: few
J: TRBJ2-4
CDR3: CASSPHTGLAKNIQYF
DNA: TGTGCCAGCAGCCCTCACACAGGGCTAGCCAAAAACATTCAGTACTTC

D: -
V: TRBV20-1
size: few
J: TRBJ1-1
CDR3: CSANRDLNTEAFF
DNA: TGCAGTGCTAACAGGGATTTGAACACTGAAGCTTTCTTT

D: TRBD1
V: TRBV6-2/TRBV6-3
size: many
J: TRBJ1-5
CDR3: CASSYRTGYSNQPQHF
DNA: TGTGCCAGCAGTTACCGGACAGGGTATAGCAATCAGCCCCAGCATTTT

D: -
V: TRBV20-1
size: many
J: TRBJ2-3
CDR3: CSASYPGDSTDTQYF
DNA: TGCAGTGCTAGTTATCCGGGGGATAGCACAGATACGCAGTATTTT